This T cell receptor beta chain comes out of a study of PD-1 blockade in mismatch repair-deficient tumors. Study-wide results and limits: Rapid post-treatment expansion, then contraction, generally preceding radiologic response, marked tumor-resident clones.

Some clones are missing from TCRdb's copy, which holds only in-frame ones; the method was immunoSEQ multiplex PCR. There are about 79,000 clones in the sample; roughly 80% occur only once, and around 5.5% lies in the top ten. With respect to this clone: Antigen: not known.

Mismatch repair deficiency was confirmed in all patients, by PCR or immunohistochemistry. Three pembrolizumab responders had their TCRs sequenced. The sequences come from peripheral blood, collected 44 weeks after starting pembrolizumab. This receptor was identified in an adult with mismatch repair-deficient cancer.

The CDR3 DNA reads as TGTGCCAGCAGCTTAGAGGTCAGGGATGAAAAACTGTTTTTT. Residues: CASSLEVRDEKLFF. This chain uses TRBV7-2 with TRBJ1-4, with TRBD1 as a possible D gene (5 bases). The CDR3 runs 14 residues. Germline loops: CDR1 SGHTA, CDR2 FQGNSA. V lost 1 base to trimming and J lost 6 bases, with 9 bases between them.